What follows are 6 T cell receptor beta chains derived from one specimen sequenced in a study of blood T cell repertoires in COVID-19. Profiling relied on immunoSEQ multiplex PCR, and the TCRdb table lists in-frame clones only, not all of them. Seen here are some 30,000 clones, 85% to 90% observed once, and the top ten hold 1.5% to 1.8%. The source material was peripheral blood. The receptor source for this set is a man aged 60 to 75 with active COVID-19.

V usage is TRBV6-5 and J usage is TRBJ1-2; D call uncertain. The CDR3 has 13 amino acids. Deletions cut 5 bases from V and 2 bases from J, with 9 bases between. CDR1 is MNHEY and CDR2 is SVGAGI in the germline V gene. CDR3 loop: CASSLHRNYGYTF. The CDR3 region has the DNA TGTGCCAGCAGTCTCCACCGGAACTATGGCTACACCTTC.

J is TRBJ2-4 and V is TRBV2; D possibly corresponds to TRBD2 (7 bases). The CDR3 totals 13 residues. Germline lookup yields CDR1 SNHLY and CDR2 FYNNEI. The CDR3 DNA reads as TGTGCGAAAGGGGGGGGAGCCAAAAACATTCAGTACTTC. Amino acid sequence: CAKGGGAKNIQYF. Based on the CDR3 plus reference TRBV2 and TRBJ2-4, the full variable domain is EPEVTQTPSHQVTQMGQEVILRCVPISNHLYFYWYRQILGQKVEFLVSFYNNEISEKSEIFDDQFSVERPDGSNFTLKIRSTKLEDSAMYFCAKGGGAKNIQYFGAGTRLSVL.

The V and J genes are TRBV29-1 and TRBJ1-1; maybe TRBD1 (5 bases). Germline V gives CDR1 SQVTM, CDR2 ANQGSEA. The CDR3 is made up of 14 amino acids. The ends were cut back, 0 bases at V and 3 bases at J, with 11 bases in the middle. CDR3 region: CSVEEAIGDTEAFF. The CDR3 DNA reads TGCAGCGTTGAAGAGGCCATAGGGGACACTGAAGCTTTCTTT.

This clone was detected once. The rearrangement joins TRBV6-1 to TRBJ2-1; 9 bases are shared with TRBD2. CDR3 length equals 16 residues. V shed 4 bases, J shed 2 bases, and the junction held 6 bases outside the gene matches. Germline values: CDR1 MNHNS, CDR2 SASEGT. This chain's CDR3 is CASSAKTSGAYNEQFF. DNA for the CDR3: TGTGCCAGCAGTGCGAAGACTAGCGGAGCCTACAATGAGCAGTTCTTC.

The rearrangement links TRBV7-9 to TRBJ1-2; D remains ambiguous. The CDR3 is made up of 13 amino acids. Germline values: CDR1 SEHNR, CDR2 FQNEAQ (reference sequence). With 7 bases removed from V and 8 bases from J, the gap between germline ends came to 17 bases. The CDR3 loop is CASTRAGSGGYTF. DNA for the CDR3: TGTGCCAGCACCCGAGCGGGGTCGGGCGGCTACACCTTC. Drawing the rest from reference TRBV7-9 and TRBJ1-2, the complete variable domain is DTGVSQNPRHKITKRGQNVTFRCDPISEHNRLYWYRQTLGQGPEFLTYFQNEAQLEKSRLLSDRFSAERPKGSFSTLEIQRTEQGDSAMYLCASTRAGSGGYTFGSGTRLTVV.

This clone has just one count. The chain is built from TRBV27 and TRBJ2-1; possibly TRBD2 for D (7 bases). This CDR3 has 15 residues. V was clipped by 4 bases and J by 4 bases, with 14 bases between them. Germline V gene data show CDR1 as MNHEY and CDR2 as SMNVEV (reference sequence). The CDR3 bases are TGTGCCAGCAGTTGGCCGGCGGGGGCTTACAATGAGCAGTTCTTC. It specifies CASSWPAGAYNEQFF.